The 10 T cell receptor beta chains in this list originate from one sample, sequenced in a study of blood T cell repertoires in COVID-19. Only in-frame clones appear in the TCRdb table, and some are missing; sequencing was by immunoSEQ multiplex PCR. The sample shows 70,000 to 80,000 clones, 75% to 90% of them seen only once. The sample taken for sequencing was peripheral blood. The receptors were sampled from a woman of 80 years or more with active or convalescent COVID-19.

This chain joins TRBV29-1 and TRBJ2-2; D not resolved. The CDR3 length is 12 residues. Per germline, CDR1 SQVTM and CDR2 ANQGSEA. V was pared by 4 bases and J by 0 bases, with 3 bases between. The CDR3 spells CSVGPNTGELFF. In DNA, the CDR3 is TGCAGCGTTGGGCCGAACACCGGGGAGCTGTTTTTT.

Only one count was recorded for this clone. The V and J genes are TRBV11-3 and TRBJ2-5; 9 nucleotides line up with TRBD1. V was clipped by 3 bases and J by 0 bases; unmatched bases: 5. The CDR3 loop spans 16 amino acids. The germline gives CDR1 SGHNT, CDR2 YENEEA. The CDR3 DNA is TGTGCCAGCAGCTTCGGGGGACAGGGACACCAAGAGACCCAGTACTTC. Translating gives CASSFGGQGHQETQYF.

This sequence joins TRBV5-1 and TRBJ2-7; 12 bases match TRBD1. This CDR3 spans 13 amino acids. Germline CDR1 and CDR2: SGHRS and YFSETQ. Losses at the gene ends were 6 bases for V and 6 bases for J; bases not matched to a gene: 4. The DNA of the CDR3 is TGCGCCAGCACGGGACAGGGGGCAGGCGAGCAGTACTTC. This translates into CASTGQGAGEQYF.

The J gene is TRBJ1-2, the V gene TRBV7-2; D gene unclear. The germline gives CDR1 SGHTA, CDR2 FQGNSA. Trimming took 0 bases from V and 1 from J, leaving 9 bases between them. This CDR3 has 15 residues. CDR3 sequence: CASSLAGFDNYGYTF. DNA of the CDR3: TGTGCCAGCAGCTTAGCCGGGTTCGATAACTATGGCTACACCTTC.

The rearrangement uses TRBV30 and TRBJ2-5; 9 nucleotides align to TRBD1. The CDR3 has 15 amino acids. With 3 bases clipped from V and 3 bases from J, the junction kept 8 bases outside the gene matches. Germline lookup yields CDR1 GTSNPN and CDR2 SVGIG (reference sequence). In DNA, the CDR3 is TGTGCCTGGAGAGGGTGGGACAGGGTCGAAGAGACCCAGTACTTC. It specifies CAWRGWDRVEETQYF. Using reference TRBV30 and TRBJ2-5 for the parts outside the CDR3, the full variable domain is SQTIHQWPATLVQPVGSPLSLECTVEGTSNPNLYWYRQAAGRGLQLLFYSVGIGQISSEVPQNLSASRPQDRQFILSSKKLLLSDSGFYLCAWRGWDRVEETQYFGPGTRLLVL.

The V and J genes are TRBV7-2 and TRBJ1-5, with a weak D call TRBD1 (5 bases). Germline values: CDR1 SGHTA, CDR2 FQGNSA. The CDR3 consists of 15 residues. V was pared by 5 bases and J by 2 bases, with 13 bases between. The CDR3 region is CASSLTVFGNQPQHF. The CDR3 bases are TGTGCCAGCAGCCTGACAGTTTTTGGCAATCAGCCCCAGCATTTT.

The rearrangement links TRBV28 to TRBJ1-1; D unresolved. This CDR3 region has 16 residues. The V gene's germline CDR1 is MDHEN and CDR2 SYDVKM. The V and J ends lost 4 bases and 0 bases respectively, with 15 bases between them. The CDR3 here is CASSWEAVGMNTEAFF. The DNA for the CDR3 is TGTGCCAGCAGTTGGGAGGCGGTCGGGATGAACACTGAAGCTTTCTTT.

This chain connects TRBV2 to TRBJ2-1, with TRBD2 matching 11 bases. The CDR3 has 16 residues. V trimming: 5 bases; J trimming: 1 base; junction bases outside the gene matches: 4. Per the germline V gene, CDR1 is SNHLY and CDR2 is FYNNEI. The CDR3 DNA sequence: TGTGCCAGCAGTTTACTAGCGGGGGCGTCCTACAATGAGCAGTTCTTC. The encoded protein is CASSLLAGASYNEQFF.

The chain joins TRBV7-8 to TRBJ2-1; D gene unclear. V lost 1 base, J lost 0 bases, and 25 bases lay in between. CDR3 length equals 21 residues. Per germline, CDR1 SGHVS and CDR2 FQNEAQ. CDR3 DNA sequence: TGTGCCAGCAGCTTAGGCCCTCTCGGAAGTGCTCTTTCAGGCTCCTACAATGAGCAGTTCTTC. Its protein is CASSLGPLGSALSGSYNEQFF.

This chain uses TRBV5-6 with TRBJ2-1, with 8 bases matching TRBD2. The CDR3 runs 15 residues. Per germline, CDR1 SGHDT and CDR2 YYEEEE. The V segment lost 2 bases and the J segment 4 bases; nucleotides outside the gene matches: 5. The CDR3 sequence: CASSFRGLEYNEQFF. CDR3 nucleotides: TGTGCCAGCAGCTTTAGGGGACTAGAGTACAATGAGCAGTTCTTC.